The 28 T cell receptor beta chains listed next were all sequenced from one sample in a study of response to subunit inactivated influenza vaccine. TCRdb independently ran MiXCR on the RT-PCR reads; one entry per CDR3 protein. The sample carries roughly 670,000 distinct CDR3 sequences, 14% recorded once. The input for sequencing was PBMCs from blood, taken 14 to 15 days before vaccination. The receptors come from a man aged 50 to 59 who received an inactivated influenza vaccine.

This clonotype appeared a few times. The rearrangement uses TRBV14 and TRBJ2-4; D uncertain. The ends were cut back, 0 bases at V and 1 base at J, with 13 bases in the middle. The CDR3 is 17 amino acids. Germline assignment: CDR1 SGHDN and CDR2 FVKESK. The CDR3 DNA reads TGTGCCAGCAGCCAAGAGGGTATACCATGGGCCAAAAACATTCAGTACTTC. It yields the protein CASSQEGIPWAKNIQYF.

This clonotype was picked up a small number of times. The V call is TRBV9, the J call TRBJ2-3; no clear D gene. Trimming cost V 2 bases and J 1 base, with 11 bases left between them. The germline V gene has CDR1 SGDLS and CDR2 YYNGEE. The CDR3 loop spans 15 amino acids. CDR3 nucleotides: TGTGCCAGCAGCGTTGGGGTCCAACGCACAGATACGCAGTATTTT. It yields the protein CASSVGVQRTDTQYF.

This clonotype was seen repeatedly, ten times or more. The chain couples TRBV4-1 to TRBJ2-1; TRBD2 aligns across 8 bases. Germline CDR1 is MGHRA and CDR2 is YSYEKL. This CDR3 is 13 amino acids long. Germline trimming cut 1 base from V and 15 bases from J; bases unmatched to any gene: 8. The CDR3 loop reads CASSQAEAGVRFF. As DNA, the CDR3 is TGCGCCAGCAGCCAAGCTGAAGCGGGAGTTCGGTTCTTC.

The rearrangement links TRBV28 to TRBJ1-1; D uncertain. This CDR3 spans 14 amino acids. V dropped 1 base and J dropped 2 bases, with 8 bases sitting between them. Per germline, CDR1 MDHEN and CDR2 SYDVKM. CDR3 coding DNA: TGTGCCAGCAGTTTATATTACACAAACACTGAAGCTTTCTTT. Amino acids: CASSLYYTNTEAFF. The whole variable domain, remainder taken from reference TRBV28 and TRBJ1-1, is DVKVTQSSRYLVKRTGEKVFLECVQDMDHENMFWYRQDPGLGLRLIYFSYDVKMKEKGDIPEGYSVSREKKERFSLILESASTNQTSMYLCASSLYYTNTEAFFGQGTRLTVV.

The CDR3 sequence is CSADPTSGSNEQFF. The CDR3 DNA is TGCAGTGCCGACCCGACTAGCGGGAGCAATGAGCAGTTCTTC. J is TRBJ2-1 and V is TRBV20-1; 12 nucleotides agree with TRBD2. Per germline, CDR1 DFQATT and CDR2 SNEGSKA (reference sequence). The CDR3 has 14 amino acids. The trim removed 6 bases at V and 6 bases at J, leaving 6 bases unmatched.

This clonotype was counted a single time. One junction end disagrees with the germline gene, perhaps due to a read error. The J gene is TRBJ2-3, the V gene TRBV20-1; the match to TRBD2 covers 11 bases. Germline V CDR1 and CDR2: DFQATT, SNEGSKA (reference sequence). The CDR3 is 15 amino acids. This CDR3 is CGASETSGNTDTQYF. DNA of the CDR3: TGCGGTGCTAGCGAGACTAGCGGGAACACAGATACGCAGTATTTT.

Only a few counts were recorded for this clonotype. The chain uses TRBV4-1 and TRBJ2-1; 9 nucleotides line up with TRBD2. Germline CDR1 and CDR2: MGHRA and YSYEKL. The CDR3 sequence is 16 residues long. The junction had 8 bases not matched to a gene; V was cut back by 2 bases and J by 6 bases. For the CDR3, the DNA is TGCGCCAGCAGCCAAACGACTAGCGGCCGTGCCAATGAGCAGTTCTTC. This encodes CASSQTTSGRANEQFF.

This clonotype was found a few times. V gene TRBV5-6 combines with J gene TRBJ2-1, with 9 bases matching TRBD1. Germline V CDR1 and CDR2: SGHDT, YYEEEE. V lost 4 bases and J lost 4; bases outside the gene matches: 6. CDR3 length: 15 amino acids. The CDR3 protein is CASSGGTGSYNEQFF. The CDR3 DNA reads as TGTGCCAGCAGCGGCGGGACAGGGAGTTACAATGAGCAGTTCTTC.

This clonotype was found many times. The chain uses TRBV6-5 and TRBJ2-7; possibly TRBD2 for D (5 bases). This CDR3 spans 15 amino acids. Trimming cost V 0 bases and J 6 bases, with 15 bases left between them. CDR1 is MNHEY and CDR2 is SVGAGI in the germline V gene. CDR3 coding DNA: TGTGCCAGCAGTTACTCTCTGGGAGATAAATCCGAGCAGTACTTC. It translates to CASSYSLGDKSEQYF.

The chain has TRBV7-9 and TRBJ2-1; 12 bases match TRBD2. The CDR3 length is 15 residues. V gave up 5 bases and J gave up 9 bases; unmatched junction bases: 8. Germline-derived CDR1 and CDR2 are SEHNR and FQNEAQ (reference sequence). The CDR3 spells CASSRGQGLAGEQFF. For the CDR3, the DNA is TGTGCCAGCAGCCGAGGCCAGGGACTAGCGGGTGAGCAGTTCTTC. Variable domain in full (rest from reference TRBV7-9 and TRBJ2-1): DTGVSQNPRHKITKRGQNVTFRCDPISEHNRLYWYRQTLGQGPEFLTYFQNEAQLEKSRLLSDRFSAERPKGSFSTLEIQRTEQGDSAMYLCASSRGQGLAGEQFFGPGTRLTVL.

Regarding this clonotype: The junction and the germline gene differ at one end; a read error may be behind it. V usage is TRBV12-3 or TRBV12-4 and J usage is TRBJ1-1; a possible D gene is TRBD1 (5 bases). This CDR3 spans 13 amino acids. CDR3 sequence (DNA): TGTGCCAGCAGTTTCGGGGGTCACACTGAAGCTTACTTT. Protein: CASSFGGHTEAYF.

This clonotype appeared many times. The chain couples TRBV15 to TRBJ2-7, with a possible D match to TRBD1 (5 bases). From germline, CDR1 is LNHNV and CDR2 YYDKDF (reference sequence). V was cut by 0 bases and J by 2 bases, with 11 bases left in between. The CDR3 has 15 residues. CDR3 region: CATSRDGARTYEQYF. CDR3 bases: TGTGCCACCAGCAGAGATGGGGCACGGACCTACGAGCAGTACTTC.

The sample holds many counts of this clonotype. This chain uses TRBV5-1 with TRBJ1-1, with TRBD1 matching 7 bases. The germline V gene has CDR1 SGHRS and CDR2 YFSETQ. V shed 3 bases, J shed 1 base, and the junction held 6 bases outside the gene matches. The CDR3 has 15 amino acids. The CDR3 is CASSSRQGSNTEAFF. The CDR3 nucleotides read TGCGCCAGCAGCTCTCGACAGGGTTCGAACACTGAAGCTTTCTTT.

This clonotype was recorded many times. The CDR3 is CAWSSLGTEAFF. CDR3 nucleotide sequence: TGTGCCTGGAGTTCTTTGGGTACTGAAGCTTTCTTT. The chain links TRBV30 to TRBJ1-1; no reliable D call. The germline V and J ends were trimmed by 2 bases and 5 bases, with 9 bases remaining between them. CDR1 and CDR2 from the germline V gene are GTSNPN and SVGIG (reference sequence). The CDR3 sequence is 12 residues long.

CDR3 bases: TGTGCCAGCTCACCACGGGGACTAGCGGGCCCAGGAGAGCAGTTCTTC. As protein: CASSPRGLAGPGEQFF. The chain recombines TRBV18 with TRBJ2-1; 12 nucleotides match TRBD2. The length of the CDR3 is 16 residues. The J segment lost 10 bases and the V segment lost 1 base, leaving 8 bases of the junction unmatched. From germline, CDR1 is KGHSH and CDR2 LQKENI.

This CDR3 reads CASRISGSHHEQYF. The CDR3 nucleotides are TGTGCCAGCAGGATTAGCGGGAGTCATCACGAGCAGTACTTC. V gene TRBV12-3 or TRBV12-4 combines with J gene TRBJ2-7; 9 positions agree with TRBD2. Trimming at V came to 6 bases and at J to 5 bases, leaving 8 bases not matched to a gene. The CDR3 totals 14 residues.

The chain has TRBV30 and TRBJ1-1; D not certain. CDR1 is GTSNPN, CDR2 SVGIG, per germline (reference sequence). V lost 3 bases, J lost 1 base, and 3 bases lay in between. The length of the CDR3 is 11 residues. DNA of the CDR3: TGTGCCTGGAGGAAGAACACTGAAGCTTTCTTT. Encoded protein: CAWRKNTEAFF.

In its sample, this clonotype was seen a few times. This rearrangement joins TRBV7-2 to TRBJ2-7; D is unclear. The CDR3 loop spans 14 amino acids. The V end was cut by 0 bases, the J end by 4 bases, with 10 bases between. Germline values: CDR1 SGHTA, CDR2 FQGNSA. CDR3 sequence (DNA): TGTGCCAGCAGCTTAGCGCGGCTGAGTTACGAGCAGTACTTC. It translates to CASSLARLSYEQYF.

There are a few counts of this clonotype. The chain combines TRBV5-1 with TRBJ1-6; maybe TRBD1 (5 bases). V was clipped by 0 bases and J by 8 bases, with 12 bases between them. The germline V gene encodes CDR1 SGHRS and CDR2 YFSETQ. The CDR3 has 15 amino acids. The CDR3 sequence is CASSLAGTAYSPLHF. In DNA form, the CDR3 reads TGCGCCAGCAGCTTGGCCGGGACTGCCTATTCACCCCTCCACTTT.

This clonotype has just a few counts. The V gene is TRBV7-9, the J gene TRBJ1-4; 11 bases match TRBD1. Germline CDR1 SEHNR, CDR2 FQNEAQ (reference sequence). With V trimmed by 8 bases and J by 8 bases, 7 bases remained unmatched. This CDR3 has 14 amino acids. As DNA, the CDR3 is TGTGCCAGCGGGACCTGGGACAGGGGGGAAAAACTGTTTTTT. Translation gives CASGTWDRGEKLFF.

This clonotype was counted many times. Here the CDR3 reads CSARVIRDRTSYEQYF. Here the CDR3 DNA reads TGCAGTGCTAGAGTAATCCGGGACAGGACCTCCTACGAGCAGTACTTC. The chain is built from TRBV20-1 and TRBJ2-7; 8 bases fit TRBD1. The germline gives CDR1 DFQATT, CDR2 SNEGSKA (reference sequence). V was clipped by 1 base and J by 0 bases; unmatched bases: 8. The CDR3 runs to 16 residues.

This clonotype was seen a handful of times. The chain combines TRBV9 with TRBJ1-5, with a weak D call TRBD1 (5 bases). Trimming cost V 0 bases and J 7 bases, with 11 bases left between them. This CDR3 is built from 14 residues. Germline V lookup: CDR1 SGDLS, CDR2 YYNGEE. CDR3 protein: CASSVGQFDQPQHF. The CDR3, as DNA: TGTGCCAGCAGCGTAGGACAGTTCGACCAGCCCCAGCATTTT.

This clonotype has at least ten counts. The chain joins TRBV4-2 to TRBJ2-3, with D perhaps TRBD2 (5 bases). V lost 3 bases, J lost 6 bases, and 10 bases lay in between. This CDR3 region has 13 residues. Per the germline V gene, CDR1 is LGHNA and CDR2 is YNFKEQ. The CDR3 reads CASSQVRGDTQYF. CDR3 coding DNA: TGTGCCAGCAGCCAGGTCAGAGGGGATACGCAGTATTTT.

The sample holds a few counts of this clonotype. J is TRBJ1-1 and V is TRBV12-3 or TRBV12-4, with a possible D match to TRBD1 (5 bases). Trimming removed 7 bases from V and 1 base from J, with 13 bases in between. CDR3 length: 14 amino acids. The CDR3 reads CASTPWGGNTEAFF. The CDR3 nucleotides are TGTGCCAGCACCCCATGGGGGGGGAACACTGAAGCTTTCTTT.

At least ten counts were recorded for this clonotype. This chain joins TRBV24-1 and TRBJ2-1, with unresolved D. The CDR3 extends over 14 amino acids. V shed 9 bases and J shed 3 bases, with 14 bases lying between them. CDR1 is KGHDR and CDR2 is SFDVKD in the germline V gene. The CDR3 sequence: CATRGAFSYNEQFF. The CDR3 bases are TGTGCCACCCGTGGAGCGTTTAGCTACAATGAGCAGTTCTTC.

This clonotype was seen just once. The rearrangement joins TRBV9 to TRBJ2-2; the D gene could be TRBD1 or TRBD2 (6 bases each). The CDR3 has 15 residues. Trimming pared 3 bases from V and 5 bases from J, leaving 14 bases between. CDR1 is SGDLS, CDR2 YYNGEE, per germline. This chain's CDR3 is CASSASGARTGELFF. The CDR3 DNA reads TGTGCCAGCAGCGCCTCGGGGGCCAGGACCGGGGAGCTGTTTTTT.

The V call is TRBV2, the J call TRBJ2-5, with D perhaps matching TRBD1 or TRBD2 (5 bases each). Trimming cost V 3 bases and J 4 bases, with 15 bases left between them. This CDR3 spans 15 amino acids. Germline V gives CDR1 SNHLY, CDR2 FYNNEI. CDR3 in amino acids: CASSEGPGTPETQYF. DNA for the CDR3: TGTGCCAGCAGTGAGGGTCCCGGGACCCCAGAGACCCAGTACTTC.

This clonotype was counted between two and nine times. The chain has TRBV30 and TRBJ2-4; 12 bases are a match to TRBD2. Unmatched junction bases numbered 5, after V lost 3 bases and J lost 2 bases. From germline, CDR1 is GTSNPN and CDR2 SVGIG (reference sequence). This CDR3 has 16 residues. CDR3 region: CAWSSGLAGSKNIQYF. In nucleotides, the CDR3 is TGTGCCTGGAGCTCGGGACTAGCGGGTTCCAAAAACATTCAGTACTTC.